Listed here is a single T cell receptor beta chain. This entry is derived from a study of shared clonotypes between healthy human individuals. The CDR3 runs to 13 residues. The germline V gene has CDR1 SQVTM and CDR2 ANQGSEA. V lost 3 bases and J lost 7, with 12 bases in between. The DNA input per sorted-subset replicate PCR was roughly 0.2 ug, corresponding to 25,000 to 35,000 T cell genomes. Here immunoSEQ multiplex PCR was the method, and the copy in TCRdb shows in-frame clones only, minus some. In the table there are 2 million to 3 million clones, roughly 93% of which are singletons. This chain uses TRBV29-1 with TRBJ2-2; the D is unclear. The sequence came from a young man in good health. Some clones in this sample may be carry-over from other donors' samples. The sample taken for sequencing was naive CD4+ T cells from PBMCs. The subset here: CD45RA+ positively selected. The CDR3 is CSVDPGRVGELFF. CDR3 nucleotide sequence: TGCAGCGTTGACCCTGGACGGGTCGGGGAGCTGTTTTTT.